This T cell receptor (beta chain) was identified in a study of identical twins. Trimming took off 1 base at V and 0 bases at J, with 22 bases between the two ends. CDR1 is SGHDN, CDR2 FVKESK, per germline. The CDR3 loop spans 19 amino acids. TCRdb re-analysed the 5' RACE reads in MiXCR, keeping a single row per CDR3 protein. Of about 720,000 distinct CDR3 sequences listed, roughly 8% were seen once; the top ten hold roughly 0.9%. In this sample, this clonotype turned up a few times. Its antigen remains unknown. Whole-study findings and limits: It was out-of-frame TCR alpha sharing in monozygotic twins that models underestimated.

Separately, the same data were catalogued under a study of yellow fever vaccine responses in identical twins. From that paper: Twins' vaccine T cell responses reportedly seemed partly convergent and partly personalized.

The source material was PBMCs. The source is a woman between 18 and 29 years old in good health. The chain couples TRBV14 to TRBJ2-7; possible D gene TRBD2, 7 bases. The CDR3 here is CASSQARKGGAPSSYEQYF. The CDR3, as DNA: TGTGCCAGCAGCCAAGCCCGGAAAGGGGGGGCCCCGAGCTCCTACGAGCAGTACTTC.